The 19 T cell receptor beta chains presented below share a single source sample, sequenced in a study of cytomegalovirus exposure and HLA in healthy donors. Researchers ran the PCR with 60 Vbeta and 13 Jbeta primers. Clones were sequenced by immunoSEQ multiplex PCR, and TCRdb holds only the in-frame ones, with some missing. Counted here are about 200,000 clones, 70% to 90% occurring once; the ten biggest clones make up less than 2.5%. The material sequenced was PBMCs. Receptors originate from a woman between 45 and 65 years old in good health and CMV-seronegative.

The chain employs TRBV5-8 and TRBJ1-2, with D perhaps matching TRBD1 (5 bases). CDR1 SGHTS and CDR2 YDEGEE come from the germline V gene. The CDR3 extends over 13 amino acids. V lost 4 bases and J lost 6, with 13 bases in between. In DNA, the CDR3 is TGTGCCAGCAGCCTAAAAATAGGGGATGGCTACACCTTC. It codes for CASSLKIGDGYTF.

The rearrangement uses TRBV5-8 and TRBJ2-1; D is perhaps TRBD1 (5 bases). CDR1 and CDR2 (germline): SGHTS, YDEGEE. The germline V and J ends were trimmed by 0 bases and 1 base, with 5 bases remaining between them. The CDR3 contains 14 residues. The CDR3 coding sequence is TGTGCCAGCAGCTTGGGACAGTCCTACAATGAGCAGTTCTTC. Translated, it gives CASSLGQSYNEQFF.

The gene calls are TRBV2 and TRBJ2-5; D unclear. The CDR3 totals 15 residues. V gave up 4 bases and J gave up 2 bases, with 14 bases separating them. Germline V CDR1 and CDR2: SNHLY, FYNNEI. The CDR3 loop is CASSVSLAPQETQYF. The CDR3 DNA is TGTGCCAGCAGTGTATCTCTGGCCCCTCAAGAGACCCAGTACTTC.

The CDR3 DNA reads as TGCGCCAGCAGCTTGGCTCTAGCGGGAAACAATGAGCAGTTCTTC. It specifies CASSLALAGNNEQFF. This chain uses TRBV5-1 with TRBJ2-1; 9 nucleotides line up with TRBD2. Trimming removed 0 bases from V and 5 bases from J; junction bases left unmatched: 3. This CDR3 region has 15 residues. Germline loops: CDR1 SGHRS, CDR2 YFSETQ.

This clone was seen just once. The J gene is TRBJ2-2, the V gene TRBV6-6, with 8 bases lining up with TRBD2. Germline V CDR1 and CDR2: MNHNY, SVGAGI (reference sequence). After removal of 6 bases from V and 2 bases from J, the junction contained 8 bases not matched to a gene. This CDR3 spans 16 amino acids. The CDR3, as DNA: TGTGCCAGCAGACCCGGGACTAGATATAACACCGGGGAGCTGTTTTTT. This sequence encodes CASRPGTRYNTGELFF.

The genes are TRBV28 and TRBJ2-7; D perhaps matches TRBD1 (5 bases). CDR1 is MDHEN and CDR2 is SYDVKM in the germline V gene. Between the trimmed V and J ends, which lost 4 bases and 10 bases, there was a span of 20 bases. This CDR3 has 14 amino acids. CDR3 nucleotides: TGTGCCAGCAGTTCCGCCCTCTTGACAGTCGTCCAGTACTTC. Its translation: CASSSALLTVVQYF.

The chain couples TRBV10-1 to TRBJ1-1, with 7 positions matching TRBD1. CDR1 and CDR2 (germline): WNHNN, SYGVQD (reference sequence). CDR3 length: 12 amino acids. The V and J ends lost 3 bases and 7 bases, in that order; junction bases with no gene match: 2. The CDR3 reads CASSDGQVEAFF. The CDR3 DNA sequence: TGCGCCAGCAGTGACGGACAGGTTGAAGCTTTCTTT.

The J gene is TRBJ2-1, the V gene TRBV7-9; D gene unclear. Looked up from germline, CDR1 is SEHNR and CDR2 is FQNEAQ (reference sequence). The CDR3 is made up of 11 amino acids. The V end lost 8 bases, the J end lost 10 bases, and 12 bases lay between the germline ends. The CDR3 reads CASAKEWEQFF. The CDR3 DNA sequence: TGTGCCAGCGCTAAGGAGTGGGAGCAGTTCTTC.

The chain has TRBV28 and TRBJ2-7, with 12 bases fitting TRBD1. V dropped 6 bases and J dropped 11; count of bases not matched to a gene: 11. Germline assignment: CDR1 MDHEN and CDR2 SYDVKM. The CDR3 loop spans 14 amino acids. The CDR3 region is CASRLGGTGGREYF. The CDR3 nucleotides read TGTGCCAGCAGGTTAGGAGGGACAGGGGGCCGGGAGTACTTC.

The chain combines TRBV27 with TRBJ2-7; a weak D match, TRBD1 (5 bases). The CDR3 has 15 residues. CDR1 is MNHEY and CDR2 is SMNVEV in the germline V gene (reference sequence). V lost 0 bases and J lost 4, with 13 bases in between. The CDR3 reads CASSLSLRDLYEQYF. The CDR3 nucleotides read TGTGCCAGCAGTTTATCACTCAGGGATTTATACGAGCAGTACTTC.

The CDR3 DNA reads TGTGCGTTTACGGGACTCCAATGGGGCAATCAGCCCCAGCATTTT. The encoded protein is CAFTGLQWGNQPQHF. The J gene is TRBJ1-5, the V gene TRBV30; weak D call: TRBD1 (5 bases). The CDR3 contains 15 residues. Germline CDR1 and CDR2: GTSNPN and SVGIG (reference sequence).

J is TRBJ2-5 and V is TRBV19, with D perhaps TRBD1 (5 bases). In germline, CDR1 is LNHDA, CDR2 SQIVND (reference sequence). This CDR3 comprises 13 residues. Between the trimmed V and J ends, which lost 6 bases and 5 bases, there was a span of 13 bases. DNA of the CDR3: TGTGCCAGTAGAGGGGTGGGGCGGGAGACCCAGTACTTC. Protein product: CASRGVGRETQYF.

The DNA of the CDR3 is TGTGCCAGCAGTTCCGGACAGGGGGCGAGCTACGAGCAGTACTTC. Encoded protein: CASSSGQGASYEQYF. The V gene is TRBV28, the J gene TRBJ2-5, with 11 bases lining up with TRBD1. Gene TRBJ2-7 matches the end of the DNA better, so the J call may be wrong. The CDR3 loop spans 15 amino acids. CDR1 is MDHEN, CDR2 SYDVKM, per germline.

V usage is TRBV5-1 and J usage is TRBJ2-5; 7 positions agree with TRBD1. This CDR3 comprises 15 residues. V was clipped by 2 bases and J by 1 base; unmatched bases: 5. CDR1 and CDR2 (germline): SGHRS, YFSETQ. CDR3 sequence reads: CASSFQGQTQETQYF. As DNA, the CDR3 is TGCGCCAGCAGCTTCCAGGGACAGACCCAAGAGACCCAGTACTTC. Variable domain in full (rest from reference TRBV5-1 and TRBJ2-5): KAGVTQTPRYLIKTRGQQVTLSCSPISGHRSVSWYQQTPGQGLQFLFEYFSETQRNKGNFPGRFSGRQFSNSRSEMNVSTLELGDSALYLCASSFQGQTQETQYFGPGTRLLVL.

CDR3 loop: CASSLGPGLAGGERDTQYF. DNA of the CDR3: TGCGCCAGCAGCTTGGGGCCAGGACTAGCGGGAGGGGAGAGAGATACGCAGTATTTT. The V and J genes are TRBV5-1 and TRBJ2-3; 15 bases match TRBD2. The length of the CDR3 is 19 residues. From germline, CDR1 is SGHRS and CDR2 YFSETQ. Losses at the gene ends were 0 bases for V and 5 bases for J; bases not matched to a gene: 10. Using reference TRBV5-1 and TRBJ2-3 for the parts outside the CDR3, the full variable domain is KAGVTQTPRYLIKTRGQQVTLSCSPISGHRSVSWYQQTPGQGLQFLFEYFSETQRNKGNFPGRFSGRQFSNSRSEMNVSTLELGDSALYLCASSLGPGLAGGERDTQYFGPGTRLTVL.

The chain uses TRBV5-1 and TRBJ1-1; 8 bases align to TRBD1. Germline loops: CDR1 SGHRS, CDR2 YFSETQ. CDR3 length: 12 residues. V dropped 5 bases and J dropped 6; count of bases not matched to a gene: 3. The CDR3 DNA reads TGCGCCAGCAGTTTGACAGGGGCTGAAGCTTTCTTT. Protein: CASSLTGAEAFF.

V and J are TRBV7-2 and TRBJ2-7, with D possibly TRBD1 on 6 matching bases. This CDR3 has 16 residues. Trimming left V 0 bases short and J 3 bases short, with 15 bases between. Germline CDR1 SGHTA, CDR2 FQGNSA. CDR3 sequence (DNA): TGTGCCAGCAGCTTAGCGGAGGAGAGGGGGTACTACGAGCAGTACTTC. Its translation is CASSLAEERGYYEQYF. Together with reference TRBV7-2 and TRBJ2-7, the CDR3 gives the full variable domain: GAGVSQSPSNKVTEKGKDVELRCDPISGHTALYWYRQSLGQGLEFLIYFQGNSAPDKSGLPSDRFSAERTGGSVSTLTIQRTQQEDSAVYLCASSLAEERGYYEQYFGPGTRLTVT.

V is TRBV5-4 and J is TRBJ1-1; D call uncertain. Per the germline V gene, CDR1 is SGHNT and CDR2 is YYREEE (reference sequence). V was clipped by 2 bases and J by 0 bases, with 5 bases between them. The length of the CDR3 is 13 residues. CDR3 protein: CASSLTVNTEAFF. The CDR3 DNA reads TGTGCCAGCAGCTTAACGGTGAACACTGAAGCTTTCTTT.

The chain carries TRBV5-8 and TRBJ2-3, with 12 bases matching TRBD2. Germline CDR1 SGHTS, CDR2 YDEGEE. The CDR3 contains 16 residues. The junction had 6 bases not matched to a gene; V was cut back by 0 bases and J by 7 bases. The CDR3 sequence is CASSLEPSGRVNTQYF. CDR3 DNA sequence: TGTGCCAGCAGCTTGGAGCCTAGCGGGAGGGTAAATACGCAGTATTTT.